A single sample gave rise to the 10 T cell receptor beta chains below, sequenced in a study of T cell changes during pregnancy in multiple sclerosis. Repertoires were generated with immunoSEQ multiplex PCR, while TCRdb's copy carries only in-frame clones and drops some. The sample shows tens of thousands of clones, under 95% of them seen only once. This specimen consisted of peripheral blood, obtained in the second trimester of pregnancy. Every receptor here comes from a female donor in good health, enrolled as a control in a pregnancy study.

This clone was seen once. The chain combines TRBV5-1 with TRBJ2-5; a weak D match, TRBD2 (6 bases). The germline CDR1 and CDR2 sequences are SGHRS and YFSETQ. Trimming took 0 bases from V and 1 from J, leaving 10 bases between them. The CDR3 runs 15 residues. The CDR3, as DNA: TGCGCCAGCAGCTTGGGCCCCGGGGGCCAAGAGACCCAGTACTTC. It encodes CASSLGPGGQETQYF. Full variable domain (rest looked up from reference TRBV5-1 and TRBJ2-5): KAGVTQTPRYLIKTRGQQVTLSCSPISGHRSVSWYQQTPGQGLQFLFEYFSETQRNKGNFPGRFSGRQFSNSRSEMNVSTLELGDSALYLCASSLGPGGQETQYFGPGTRLLVL.

The chain recombines TRBV19 with TRBJ2-3; tentative D call: TRBD1 (5 bases). Deletions cut 4 bases from V and 0 bases from J, with 11 bases between. CDR3 length equals 15 residues. Germline CDR1 reads LNHDA; CDR2 reads SQIVND (reference sequence). Here the CDR3 DNA reads TGTGCCAGTAGTACCGACAGACGTAGCACAGATACGCAGTATTTT. It translates to CASSTDRRSTDTQYF.

The rearrangement joins TRBV7-3 to TRBJ2-7, with 7 bases lining up with TRBD2. CDR1 SGHTA and CDR2 FQGTGA come from the germline V gene. With V trimmed by 5 bases and J by 6 bases, 7 bases remained unmatched. The CDR3 contains 13 residues. The chain's CDR3 is CASSRLRTSEQYF. CDR3 nucleotides: TGTGCCAGCAGCCGTCTTCGGACTAGCGAGCAGTACTTC.

V gene TRBV4-3 combines with J gene TRBJ1-1; 8 positions agree with TRBD1. Germline CDR1 LGHNA, CDR2 YSLEER. This CDR3 has 15 residues. The V gene end was trimmed by 1 base and the J gene end by 4 bases; junction bases not matched to a gene: 5. The CDR3 spells CASSQGEQGATEAFF. DNA for the CDR3: TGCGCCAGCAGCCAAGGGGAGCAGGGGGCCACTGAAGCTTTCTTT.

The chain joins TRBV29-1 to TRBJ2-3; 10 bases are a match to TRBD2. The V gene end was trimmed by 7 bases and the J gene end by 6 bases; junction bases not matched to a gene: 7. Germline CDR1 SQVTM, CDR2 ANQGSEA. The CDR3 has 13 residues. This CDR3 reads CSGSGTSADTQYF. The DNA for the CDR3 is TGCAGCGGTTCCGGGACTAGCGCCGATACGCAGTATTTT.

The chain uses TRBV9 and TRBJ2-4; the D gene is possibly TRBD1 (5 bases). The CDR3 consists of 13 residues. Germline V gene data show CDR1 as SGDLS and CDR2 as YYNGEE. With 7 bases removed from V and 8 bases from J, the gap between germline ends came to 16 bases. CDR3 sequence (DNA): TGTGCCAGCTCCGACAGCCGGTGGGACATTCAGTACTTC. The encoded protein is CASSDSRWDIQYF.

For the CDR3, the DNA is TGTGCCAGCAGCAAAGTGCCTAGACCAAAGGTGAACACTGAAGCTTTCTTT. This codes for CASSKVPRPKVNTEAFF. The rearrangement joins TRBV21-1 to TRBJ1-1. TRBV21-1 has pseudogene status. The CDR3 has 17 amino acids.

The V call is TRBV25-1, the J call TRBJ2-3; 8 bases are a match to TRBD1. The V and J ends lost 3 bases and 0 bases, in that order; junction bases with no gene match: 8. This CDR3 is 17 amino acids long. Germline assignment: CDR1 MGHDK and CDR2 SYGVNS. The CDR3 here is CASSENRGDSSTDTQYF. DNA for the CDR3: TGTGCCAGCAGTGAGAACAGGGGGGATTCTAGCACAGATACGCAGTATTTT.

The rearrangement links TRBV11-2 to TRBJ2-3; D might be TRBD2 (5 bases). The germline V gene has CDR1 SGHAT and CDR2 FQNNGV. There are 15 residues in the CDR3. V lost 5 bases to trimming and J lost 3 bases, with 15 bases between them. The CDR3 coding sequence is TGTGCCAGCAGCCGGGGTCGGACGCTTACAGATACGCAGTATTTT. Residues: CASSRGRTLTDTQYF.

The chain has TRBV20-1 and TRBJ1-3; 7 positions agree with TRBD1. This CDR3 is 11 amino acids long. CDR1 and CDR2 from the germline V gene are DFQATT and SNEGSKA (reference sequence). V was clipped by 4 bases and J by 7 bases; unmatched bases: 1. The DNA for the CDR3 is TGCAGTGCTAACAGGGGTAACACCATATATTTT. Encoded protein: CSANRGNTIYF.